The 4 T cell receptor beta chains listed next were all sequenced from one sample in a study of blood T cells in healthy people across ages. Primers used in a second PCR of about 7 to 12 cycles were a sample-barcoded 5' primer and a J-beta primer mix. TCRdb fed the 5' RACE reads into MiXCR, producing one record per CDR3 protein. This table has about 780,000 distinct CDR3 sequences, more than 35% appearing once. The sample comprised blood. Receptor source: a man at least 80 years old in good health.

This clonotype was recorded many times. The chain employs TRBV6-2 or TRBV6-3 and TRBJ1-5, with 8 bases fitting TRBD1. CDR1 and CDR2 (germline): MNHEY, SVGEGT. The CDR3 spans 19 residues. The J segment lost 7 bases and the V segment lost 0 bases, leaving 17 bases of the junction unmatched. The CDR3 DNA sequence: TGTGCCAGCAGTTACTCGACATTGTCATCCAGGGGGCAAAGACAGCCCCAGCATTTT. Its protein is CASSYSTLSSRGQRQPQHF.

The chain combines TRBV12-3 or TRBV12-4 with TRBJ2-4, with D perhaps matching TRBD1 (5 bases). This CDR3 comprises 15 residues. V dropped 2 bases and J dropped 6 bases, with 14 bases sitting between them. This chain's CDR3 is CASSLTSGSGNIQYF. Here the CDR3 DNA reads TGTGCCAGCAGTTTAACGTCAGGGTCTGGAAACATTCAGTACTTC.

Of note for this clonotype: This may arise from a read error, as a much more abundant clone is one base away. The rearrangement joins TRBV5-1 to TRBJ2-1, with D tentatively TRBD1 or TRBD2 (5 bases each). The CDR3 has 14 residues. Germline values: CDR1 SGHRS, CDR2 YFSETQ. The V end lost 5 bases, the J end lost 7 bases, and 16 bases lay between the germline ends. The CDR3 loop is CASSRDGAGNEQFF. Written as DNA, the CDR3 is TGCGCCAGCAGTCGGGACGGGGCAGGAAATGAGCAGTTCTTC. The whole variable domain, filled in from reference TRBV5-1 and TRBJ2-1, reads KAGVTQTPRYLIKTRGQQVTLSCSPISGHRSVSWYQQTPGQGLQFLFEYFSETQRNKGNFPGRFSGRQFSNSRSEMNVSTLELGDSALYLCASSRDGAGNEQFFGPGTRLTVL.

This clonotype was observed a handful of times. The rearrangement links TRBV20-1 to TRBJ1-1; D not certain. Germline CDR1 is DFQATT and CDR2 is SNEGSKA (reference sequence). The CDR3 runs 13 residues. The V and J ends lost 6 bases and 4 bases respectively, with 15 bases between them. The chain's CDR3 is CSAPDPASTEAFF. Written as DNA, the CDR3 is TGCAGTGCCCCAGACCCCGCTAGCACTGAAGCTTTCTTT.